A single T cell receptor (beta chain) is shown here with its context. This entry belongs to a study of T cells after yellow fever vaccination. CDR3 length: 15 residues. The germline CDR1 and CDR2 sequences are SGHTS and YDEGEE. V lost 0 bases to trimming and J lost 9 bases, with 18 bases between them. Template switching by 5'RACE produced TCR cDNA, adding a universal primer site and UMIs. TCRdb processed the 5' RACE reads anew with MiXCR; each CDR3 protein has one entry. The sample includes about 330,000 distinct CDR3 sequences, about 4% of them seen just once. The gene calls are TRBV5-8 and TRBJ1-1, with a possible D match to TRBD1 (6 bases). This sequence was found in a man aged 18 to 29 who received the YFV17D yellow fever vaccine. The source was PBMCs, collected 5 days after the yellow fever booster vaccination. The chain's CDR3 is CASSLDLGGASKAFF. The CDR3, as DNA: TGTGCCAGCAGCTTGGATTTGGGGGGCGCGTCAAAAGCTTTCTTT.